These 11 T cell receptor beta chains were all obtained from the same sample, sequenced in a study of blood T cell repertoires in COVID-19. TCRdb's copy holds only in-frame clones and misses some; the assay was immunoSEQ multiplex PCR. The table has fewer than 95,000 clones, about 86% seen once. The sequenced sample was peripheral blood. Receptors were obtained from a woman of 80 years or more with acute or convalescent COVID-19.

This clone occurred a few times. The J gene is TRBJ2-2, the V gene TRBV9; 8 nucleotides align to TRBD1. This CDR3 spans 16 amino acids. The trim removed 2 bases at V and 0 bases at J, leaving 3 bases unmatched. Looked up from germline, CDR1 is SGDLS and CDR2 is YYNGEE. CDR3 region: CASSVDRGANTGELFF. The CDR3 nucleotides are TGTGCCAGCAGCGTTGACAGGGGCGCGAACACCGGGGAGCTGTTTTTT.

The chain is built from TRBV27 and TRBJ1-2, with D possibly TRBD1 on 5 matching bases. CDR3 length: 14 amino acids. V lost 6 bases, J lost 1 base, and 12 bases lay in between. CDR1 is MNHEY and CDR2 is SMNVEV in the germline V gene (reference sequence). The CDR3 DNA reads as TGTGCCAGCAGCCGACAGCCCATTAACTATGGCTACACCTTC. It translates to CASSRQPINYGYTF.

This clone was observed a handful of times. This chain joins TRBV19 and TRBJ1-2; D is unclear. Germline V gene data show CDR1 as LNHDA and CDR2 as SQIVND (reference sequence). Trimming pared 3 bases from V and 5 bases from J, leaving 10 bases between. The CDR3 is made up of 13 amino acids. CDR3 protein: CASSISFFYGYTF. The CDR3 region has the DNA TGTGCCAGTAGTATCAGTTTCTTTTATGGCTACACCTTC.

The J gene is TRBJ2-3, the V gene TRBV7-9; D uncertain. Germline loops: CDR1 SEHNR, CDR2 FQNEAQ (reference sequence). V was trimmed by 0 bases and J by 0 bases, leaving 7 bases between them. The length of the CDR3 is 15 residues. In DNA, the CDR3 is TGTGCCAGCAGCTTAGCAACCCTAAGCACAGATACGCAGTATTTT. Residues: CASSLATLSTDTQYF.

CDR3 nucleotide sequence: TGCGCCAGCAGCCGGGATAGTGGGGTTGGGGAGCAGTACTTC. Translated: CASSRDSGVGEQYF. The chain recombines TRBV5-1 with TRBJ2-7; possibly TRBD2 for D (5 bases). V was shortened by 4 bases and J by 7 bases, with 18 bases between the two germline ends. CDR1 SGHRS and CDR2 YFSETQ come from the germline V gene. The CDR3 is 14 residues long.

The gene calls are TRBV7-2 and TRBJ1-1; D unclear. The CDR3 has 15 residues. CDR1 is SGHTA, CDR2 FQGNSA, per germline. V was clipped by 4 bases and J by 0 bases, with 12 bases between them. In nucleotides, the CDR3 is TGTGCCAGCAGCTCCCGGGTCGGCTTGAACACTGAAGCTTTCTTT. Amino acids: CASSSRVGLNTEAFF.

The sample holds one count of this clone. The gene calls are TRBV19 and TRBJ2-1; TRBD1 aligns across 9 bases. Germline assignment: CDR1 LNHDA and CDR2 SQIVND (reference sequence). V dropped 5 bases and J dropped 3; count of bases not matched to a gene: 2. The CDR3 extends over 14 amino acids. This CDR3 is CASSPDRGYNEQFF. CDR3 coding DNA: TGTGCCAGTAGTCCGGACAGGGGCTACAATGAGCAGTTCTTC.

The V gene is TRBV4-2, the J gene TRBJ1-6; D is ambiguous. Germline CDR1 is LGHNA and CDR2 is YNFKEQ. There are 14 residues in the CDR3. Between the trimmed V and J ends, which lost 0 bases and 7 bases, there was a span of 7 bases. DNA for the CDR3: TGTGCCAGCAGCCAAGATCTCGGGAATTCACCCCTCCACTTT. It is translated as CASSQDLGNSPLHF.

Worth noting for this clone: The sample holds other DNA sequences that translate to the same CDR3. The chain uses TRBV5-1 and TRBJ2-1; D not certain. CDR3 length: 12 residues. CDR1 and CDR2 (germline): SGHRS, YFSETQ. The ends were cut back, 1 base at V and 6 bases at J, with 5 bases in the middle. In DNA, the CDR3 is TGCGCCAGCAGCTTGCCGGGCAATGAGCAGTTCTTC. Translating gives CASSLPGNEQFF.

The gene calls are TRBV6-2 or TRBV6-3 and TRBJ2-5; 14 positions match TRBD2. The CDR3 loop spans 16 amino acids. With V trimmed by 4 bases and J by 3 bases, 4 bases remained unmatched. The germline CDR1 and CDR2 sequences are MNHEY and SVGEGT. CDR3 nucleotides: TGTGCCAGCAGTTTCGGGACTAGCGGGGGTAAAGAGACCCAGTACTTC. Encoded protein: CASSFGTSGGKETQYF.

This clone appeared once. Here the CDR3 reads CASSLGLAGVGETQYF. In nucleotides, the CDR3 is TGTGCCAGTAGCTTAGGGTTAGCGGGGGTAGGTGAGACCCAGTACTTC. This sequence joins TRBV19 and TRBJ2-5, with 9 bases that match TRBD2. The CDR3 is 16 residues long. CDR1 and CDR2 (germline): LNHDA, SQIVND (reference sequence). V was clipped by 6 bases and J by 5 bases; unmatched bases: 13.